This T cell receptor (beta chain) emerged from a study of vaccination and CD4 T cells after COVID-19. Study overall: Convalescent donors: six male, four female; seven Caucasian, two Asian, one multiracial, two Hispanic. Study-wide findings and caveats: Analysis of convalescent patients found that 304 of 307 vaccine-specific clones were spike mono-reactive.

Treatment here: approximately 9-day PBMC culture with coronavirus spike peptide pools or control peptides (ViraFEST assay). Sequence data for DNA of cultured CD4+ T cells were generated by the Oncomine TCR Beta short-read assay. Cultured CD4+ T cells yielded the extracted genomic DNA. Using its own MiXCR run on the PCR reads, TCRdb lists one record per CDR3 protein. The sample yields 15,000 to 20,000 distinct CDR3 sequences, approximately 60% seen once. Germline V gene sequence: CDR1 SGHRS, CDR2 YFSETQ. CDR3 length equals 15 residues. V lost 2 bases, J lost 6 bases, and 5 bases stayed unmatched. This clonotype was observed a few times. The target antigen is unknown.

The origin of this receptor is a human donor who had recovered from COVID-19. This chain uses TRBV5-1 with TRBJ1-5; 10 positions match TRBD1. The sample was CD4+ T cells from blood, cultured in vitro. The DNA of the CDR3 is TGCGCCAGCAGCTTAGGGACAGGGGTAGGTCAGCCCCAGCATTTT. Translated: CASSLGTGVGQPQHF.